Included here is one T cell receptor beta chain sequence, with context. Its cognate antigen is unknown. Cultured CD4+ T-cell DNA underwent Oncomine TCR Beta short-read sequencing. Using its own MiXCR run on the PCR reads, TCRdb lists one record per CDR3 protein. The top ten clones hold 13% of a sample with roughly 12,000 distinct CDR3 sequences, about 61% of them seen once. The record originates from a study of vaccination and CD4 T cells after COVID-19. Study-level information: The authors exposed cells to overlapping spike peptides derived from SARS-CoV-2, HCoV-NL63, HCoV-OC43 and HCoV-229E.

Regarding treatment: roughly 10-day PBMC culture with coronavirus spike peptide pools or control peptides (ViraFEST assay). The authors swapped half the medium for fresh IL-2 medium on days 3 and 7. V lost 1 base to trimming and J lost 4 bases; unmatched junction nucleotides: 6. The length of the CDR3 is 16 residues. The germline CDR1 and CDR2 sequences are LGHDT and YNNKEL (reference sequence). The chain combines TRBV3-1 with TRBJ2-5; 10 nucleotides align to TRBD2. The sequence was collected from a human donor who had recovered from COVID-19. The specimen was CD4+ T cells from blood, cultured in vitro. CDR3 protein: CASSQGLAGLGETQYF. The CDR3 bases are TGTGCCAGCAGCCAAGGACTAGCGGGTTTAGGAGAGACCCAGTACTTC.